This record looks at one TCR beta chain sequence and its context. As yet, its antigen is unknown. The data originate from a study of cytomegalovirus exposure and HLA in healthy donors. The PCR ran on 60 Vbeta and 13 Jbeta primers. The repertoire was sequenced with immunoSEQ multiplex PCR; TCRdb's copy has only in-frame clones and lacks some. This listing includes approximately 50,000 clones. Study outcomes and limitations: Fewer N-insertions (relative to the approximately 700-donor mean) were reportedly seen in an Asian-associated ancestry cluster in a later analysis. An observed cluster of highly shared sequence variants was recorded as a likely sequencing artifact.

The germline CDR1 and CDR2 sequences are SGHDT and YYEEEE. The CDR3 is 14 residues long. V lost 2 bases to trimming and J lost 8 bases, with 14 bases between them. The chain has TRBV5-6 and TRBJ1-3; D possibly corresponds to TRBD1 (5 bases). The specimen sequenced was PBMCs. This clonotype was sampled from a male donor in good health and CMV-seropositive. This CDR3 reads CASSFAQGAYTIYF. For the CDR3, the DNA is TGTGCCAGCAGCTTTGCCCAGGGTGCGTACACCATATATTTT. The full variable domain, with the rest looked up from reference TRBV5-6 and TRBJ1-3, is DAGVTQSPTHLIKTRGQQVTLRCSPKSGHDTVSWYQQALGQGPQFIFQYYEEEERQRGNFPDRFSGHQFPNYSSELNVNALLLGDSALYLCASSFAQGAYTIYFGEGSWLTVV.